This entry lists 4 T cell receptor beta chains sequenced from one sample in a study of type 1 regulatory T cells. What these receptors recognize is not known. A single record per CDR3 protein comes from TCRdb applying MiXCR to the reads. The sample has 60,000 to 70,000 distinct CDR3 sequences, almost 50% seen once. Sequenced: cultured non-Tr1 T cells, either the whole culture or a sorted T cell fraction (not recorded which). These receptors originate from a human donor in good health.

The V and J genes are TRBV10-3 and TRBJ1-1, with D perhaps TRBD1 (6 bases). The V gene's germline CDR1 is ENHRY and CDR2 SYGVKD. V dropped 6 bases and J dropped 1 base, with 12 bases sitting between them. The CDR3 is made up of 14 amino acids. CDR3 coding DNA: TGTGCCATCAGGACGAGGGGGGAGAACACTGAAGCTTTCTTT. Translation: CAIRTRGENTEAFF.

This chain connects TRBV7-3 to TRBJ1-1, with D unclear. CDR1 and CDR2 (germline): SGHTA, FQGTGA. Deletions cut 0 bases from V and 5 bases from J, with 7 bases between. The CDR3 covers 13 residues. DNA of the CDR3: TGTGCCAGCAGCTTAACGGGCAGGACTGAAGCTTTCTTT. Its translation: CASSLTGRTEAFF.

The chain recombines TRBV29-1 with TRBJ1-6, with 7 bases fitting TRBD1. Trimming removed 7 bases from V and 7 bases from J; junction bases left unmatched: 10. This CDR3 has 14 residues. CDR1 and CDR2 (germline): SQVTM, ANQGSEA. The CDR3 bases are TGCAGCGCGAAAGAGGGGACAGTCAATTCACCCCTCCACTTT. This codes for CSAKEGTVNSPLHF.

J is TRBJ1-2 and V is TRBV12-3 or TRBV12-4; D is ambiguous. This CDR3 is built from 12 residues. Trimming left V 6 bases short and J 5 bases short, with 10 bases between. The CDR3 nucleotides are TGTGCCAGCAGGAACGCGGATTATGGCTACACCTTC. Protein: CASRNADYGYTF.